Below are 30 T cell receptor beta chains sequenced from a single sample in a study of metastatic and nonmetastatic thyroid tumors. There were no patients who had received any treatment before thyroid surgery. TCRdb re-processed the PCR reads through MiXCR. The table includes 7,700 or so clones, over 25% detected once. The sequencing sample was made of tumor tissue. These receptors were collected from a female donor with papillary thyroid cancer or a benign thyroid nodule (not recorded which). Some clones in this sample may be carry-over from other donors' samples.

This clone appeared a few times. The chain is built from TRBV6-1 and TRBJ1-2, with a weak D call TRBD1 (5 bases). CDR1 and CDR2 from the germline V gene are MNHNS and SASEGT. The V gene lost 2 bases and the J gene lost 4 bases, with 11 bases spanning the gap. The CDR3 is made up of 14 amino acids. In DNA form, the CDR3 reads TGTGCCAGCAGTGAAATCGGGGGGGGCTATGGCTACACCTTC. Translation gives CASSEIGGGYGYTF.

The rearrangement uses TRBV15 and TRBJ2-3; D perhaps matches TRBD2 (7 bases). The CDR3 loop spans 20 amino acids. Germline V gene sequence: CDR1 LNHNV, CDR2 YYDKDF (reference sequence). Trimming took 0 bases from V and 0 from J, leaving 22 bases between them. The CDR3 loop reads CATSREGGAAGITSTDTQYF. DNA of the CDR3: TGTGCCACCAGCAGAGAAGGGGGGGCGGCAGGGATTACTAGCACAGATACGCAGTATTTT.

This chain connects TRBV14 to TRBJ2-6; TRBD2 is a possible D gene (6 bases). The CDR3 runs to 16 residues. Germline assignment: CDR1 SGHDN and CDR2 FVKESK. V gave up 4 bases and J gave up 0 bases, with 10 bases separating them. The CDR3 sequence: CASSLGSYSGANVLTF. In DNA, the CDR3 is TGTGCCAGCAGCCTCGGGAGTTACTCTGGGGCCAACGTCCTGACTTTC.

This clone was recorded at least ten times. CDR3 coding DNA: TGCAGTGCTAGAGATCCTTACAGGGACACAGATACGCAGTATTTT. Amino acid sequence: CSARDPYRDTDTQYF. The chain combines TRBV20-1 with TRBJ2-3; a possible D gene is TRBD1 (6 bases). V dropped 0 bases and J dropped 2 bases, with 12 bases sitting between them. This CDR3 is 15 amino acids long. CDR1 is DFQATT and CDR2 is SNEGSKA in the germline V gene (reference sequence).

Sample share makes this clone medium-sized. The rearrangement links TRBV7-8 to TRBJ1-1; no reliable D call. Per the germline V gene, CDR1 is SGHVS and CDR2 is FQNEAQ. CDR3 size: 13 residues. The V end was cut by 8 bases, the J end by 5 bases, with 15 bases between. This CDR3 reads CASGFWWRTEAFF. The DNA for the CDR3 is TGTGCCAGCGGATTTTGGTGGAGGACTGAAGCTTTCTTT.

The sample holds a few counts of this clone. The chain is built from TRBV3-1 and TRBJ2-7, with D maybe TRBD2 (6 bases). The CDR3 has 12 amino acids. Germline V gene sequence: CDR1 LGHDT, CDR2 YNNKEL (reference sequence). Deletions cut 4 bases from V and 4 bases from J, with 8 bases between. Here the CDR3 DNA reads TGTGCCAGCAGCCCTCGGGGGTACGAGCAGTACTTC. It is translated as CASSPRGYEQYF.

The V call is TRBV2, the J call TRBJ2-4; 7 bases align to TRBD2. The length of the CDR3 is 12 residues. CDR1 SNHLY and CDR2 FYNNEI come from the germline V gene. Losses at the gene ends were 10 bases for V and 9 bases for J; bases not matched to a gene: 9. The CDR3, as DNA: TGTGCCACAGAGCCGGGGGGTGGCATTCAGTACTTC. It translates to CATEPGGGIQYF.

The genes are TRBV11-2 and TRBJ2-3; 7 nucleotides align to TRBD1. The CDR3 is 16 residues long. CDR1 is SGHAT, CDR2 FQNNGV, per germline. Trimming cost V 5 bases and J 2 bases; bases outside gene matches: 10. In DNA form, the CDR3 reads TGTGCCAGCAGCGGCCCCGGGACAGAGACCACAGATACGCAGTATTTT. It yields the protein CASSGPGTETTDTQYF.

Only a few counts were recorded for this clone. A much larger clone differs from this one at a single base, so this may be a read error. This chain links TRBV27 with TRBJ1-2; D gene uncertain. This CDR3 spans 13 amino acids. Germline CDR1 reads MNHEY; CDR2 reads SMNVEV (reference sequence). The CDR3 loop is CARSFSLGDGYAF. The CDR3 DNA sequence: TGTGCCAGAAGTTTTTCCCTCGGCGATGGCTACGCCTTC.

This clone was counted a few times. This chain connects TRBV6-2 or TRBV6-3 to TRBJ2-3, with 9 bases lining up with TRBD2. Germline CDR1 reads MNHEY; CDR2 reads SVGEGT. The J segment lost 2 bases and the V segment lost 8 bases, leaving 8 bases of the junction unmatched. This CDR3 region has 15 residues. The CDR3 here is CASGGTSSNTDTQYF. The CDR3 bases are TGTGCCAGCGGCGGGACTAGCAGTAACACAGATACGCAGTATTTT.

This clone counts as medium-sized. The chain carries TRBV20-1 and TRBJ2-7; D might be TRBD1 (5 bases). The germline V gene has CDR1 DFQATT and CDR2 SNEGSKA (reference sequence). V was pared by 6 bases and J by 9 bases, with 21 bases between. This CDR3 spans 13 amino acids. Written as DNA, the CDR3 is TGCAGTGCCGTCGTCCAAAGGGGATCAAGGCAGTACTTC. This encodes CSAVVQRGSRQYF.

The V and J genes are TRBV2 and TRBJ1-3; maybe TRBD1 (6 bases). V dropped 9 bases and J dropped 0 bases, with 12 bases sitting between them. The CDR3 is made up of 14 amino acids. Germline V CDR1 and CDR2: SNHLY, FYNNEI. CDR3 sequence: CARSTGNSGNTIYF. The DNA for the CDR3 is TGTGCCAGATCTACAGGGAACTCTGGAAACACCATATATTTT.

The count of this clone is one. The CDR3 does not close with the conserved phenylalanine or tryptophan, likely indicating a read error. The V and J genes are TRBV6-4 and TRBJ2-7; D possibly uses TRBD1 or TRBD2 (5 bases each). The V gene's germline CDR1 is MRHNA and CDR2 SNTAGT. The CDR3 consists of 12 residues. The ends were cut back, 7 bases at V and 5 bases at J, with 12 bases in the middle. The CDR3 loop is CASTRGVDEQYI. The CDR3 nucleotides read TGTGCCAGCACCAGAGGGGTCGACGAGCAGTACATC.

The CDR3 bases are TGTGCCAGCAGCCCCAGACGGGAAACCTACGAGCAGTACTTC. This sequence encodes CASSPRRETYEQYF. This sequence joins TRBV4-2 and TRBJ2-7, with TRBD2 as a possible D gene (5 bases). The CDR3 contains 14 residues. Germline assignment: CDR1 LGHNA and CDR2 YNFKEQ. V was cut by 4 bases and J by 2 bases, with 12 bases left in between.

This chain joins TRBV28 and TRBJ2-3, with 12 bases fitting TRBD1. This CDR3 is 17 amino acids long. V was pared by 5 bases and J by 4 bases, with 10 bases of the junction left unmatched. The germline V gene has CDR1 MDHEN and CDR2 SYDVKM. CDR3 amino acids: CASSPPRDRGQSDTQYF. For the CDR3, the DNA is TGTGCCAGCAGTCCGCCCCGGGACAGGGGGCAATCAGATACGCAGTATTTT.

Note on this clone: An end of the junction differs from the germline gene, which may be a read error. V gene TRBV5-1 combines with J gene TRBJ2-6; TRBD2 might be the D (6 bases). Germline V gene data show CDR1 as SGHRS and CDR2 as YFSETQ. The CDR3 spans 18 residues. The CDR3 region has the DNA TGCGCCAGCAGCTACCTAGGTGGTGAGGGGACTGGGGCCAACTTCTTGACCTTC. Translating it yields CASSYLGGEGTGANFLTF.

This clone has just a few counts. The chain links TRBV12-3 or TRBV12-4 to TRBJ2-7, with D possibly matching TRBD2 (5 bases). Between the trimmed V and J ends, which lost 2 bases and 4 bases, there was a span of 6 bases. The CDR3 is made up of 12 amino acids. CDR3 sequence reads: CASSLRGYEQYF. CDR3 bases: TGTGCCAGCAGTTTAAGAGGGTACGAGCAGTACTTC.

The gene calls are TRBV3-1 and TRBJ1-2; 8 bases match TRBD1. Germline V gives CDR1 LGHDT, CDR2 YNNKEL (reference sequence). The CDR3 runs 16 residues. After removal of 1 base from V and 8 bases from J, the junction contained 12 bases not matched to a gene. DNA for the CDR3: TGTGCCAGCAGCCAAGTACGGGACAGGAGAGTTGGGGGCTACACCTTC. It encodes CASSQVRDRRVGGYTF.

The chain combines TRBV7-2 with TRBJ1-2, with unresolved D. The germline gives CDR1 SGHTA, CDR2 FQGNSA. This CDR3 comprises 14 residues. V dropped 6 bases and J dropped 4 bases, with 15 bases sitting between them. In DNA, the CDR3 is TGTGCCAGCAGTTTGCGAGTTGTTGGCTATGGCTACACCTTC. Its protein product is CASSLRVVGYGYTF.

This chain links TRBV5-1 with TRBJ2-5, with 8 bases identical to TRBD2. With V trimmed by 6 bases and J by 5 bases, 6 bases remained unmatched. CDR1 is SGHRS and CDR2 is YFSETQ in the germline V gene. This CDR3 comprises 13 residues. The CDR3 bases are TGCGCCAGCACGTTAGCGGGGAAGGAGACCCAGTACTTC. This translates into CASTLAGKETQYF.

By frequency in the sample, this clone is medium-sized. V usage is TRBV7-2 and J usage is TRBJ1-2; 9 nucleotides align to TRBD1. Losses at the gene ends were 7 bases for V and 4 bases for J; bases not matched to a gene: 7. The V gene's germline CDR1 is SGHTA and CDR2 FQGNSA. The CDR3 has 14 residues. The CDR3 sequence: CASTPQGAGYGYTF. The CDR3, as DNA: TGTGCCAGCACCCCACAGGGGGCGGGCTATGGCTACACCTTC.

This clone was counted at least ten times. The chain joins TRBV5-1 to TRBJ2-5; D not resolved. Germline CDR1 reads SGHRS; CDR2 reads YFSETQ. The CDR3 totals 13 residues. Trimming shortened V by 5 bases and J by 4 bases, and 12 bases separated the two germline ends. In DNA, the CDR3 is TGCGCCAGCAGGCCCGATGGTGCAGAGACCCAGTACTTC. As protein: CASRPDGAETQYF.

This clone came up a few times. A junction end diverges from the germline sequence, so it may reflect a read error. The sample has other DNA sequences that encode this CDR3 too. This chain links TRBV27 with TRBJ2-2, with D maybe TRBD2 (5 bases). The CDR3 totals 13 residues. Germline assignment: CDR1 MNHEY and CDR2 SMNVEV (reference sequence). The CDR3 nucleotides are TGTGCCAGTCTCCAGGCGGGCACCGGTGAGCTGTTTTTT. This encodes CASLQAGTGELFF.

A word on this clone: At one of its ends the junction is not consistent with the germline gene, which may arise from a read error. V and J are TRBV12-3 or TRBV12-4 and TRBJ1-2; the D is unclear. This CDR3 comprises 11 residues. The CDR3 protein is CATLRWSGYSF. The CDR3 DNA is TGTGCCACTTTAAGGTGGAGCGGCTACTCCTTC.

This chain connects TRBV7-8 to TRBJ2-5, with D possibly TRBD1 on 6 matching bases. The V gene's germline CDR1 is SGHVS and CDR2 FQNEAQ. This CDR3 has 14 amino acids. Trimming removed 1 base from V and 5 bases from J, with 11 bases in between. CDR3 sequence reads: CASSLGTGFETQYF. For the CDR3, the DNA is TGTGCCAGCAGCTTAGGTACAGGGTTCGAGACCCAGTACTTC. Full variable domain (outside the CDR3, taken from reference TRBV7-8 and TRBJ2-5): GAGVSQSPRYKVAKRGQDVALRCDPISGHVSLFWYQQALGQGPEFLTYFQNEAQLDKSGLPSDRFFAERPEGSVSTLKIQRTQQEDSAVYLCASSLGTGFETQYFGPGTRLLVL.

Many counts were recorded for this clone. The chain joins TRBV5-6 to TRBJ2-1, with 11 bases fitting TRBD2. Unmatched junction bases numbered 10, after V lost 4 bases and J lost 4 bases. Germline V gives CDR1 SGHDT, CDR2 YYEEEE. This CDR3 contains 17 residues. The CDR3 DNA reads as TGTGCCAGCAGCACGATGCAGACTAGCGGGATGTACAATGAGCAGTTCTTC. Its translation: CASSTMQTSGMYNEQFF.

This clone came up many times. The chain employs TRBV7-9 and TRBJ1-3, with unresolved D. Germline V gene sequence: CDR1 SEHNR, CDR2 FQNEAQ (reference sequence). V lost 1 base and J lost 4, with 5 bases in between. The CDR3 extends over 13 amino acids. Written as DNA, the CDR3 is TGTGCCAGCAGCTTAGTATTGGGAAACACCATATATTTT. Its protein product is CASSLVLGNTIYF.

This clone is classed as large. The chain combines TRBV6-1 with TRBJ1-2, with 9 bases fitting TRBD1. This CDR3 comprises 16 residues. Germline values: CDR1 MNHNS, CDR2 SASEGT. Trimming took 5 bases from V and 5 from J; bases not matched to a gene: 12. The CDR3 bases are TGTGCCAGCAGTTCCGTAACCGGGACAGGGTCGTATGGCTACACCTTC. Translated: CASSSVTGTGSYGYTF.

In its sample, this clone was seen a few times. The chain is built from TRBV15 and TRBJ1-1; the D is unclear. CDR1 LNHNV and CDR2 YYDKDF come from the germline V gene (reference sequence). V was trimmed by 5 bases and J by 2 bases, leaving 9 bases between them. The CDR3 is 13 amino acids. The CDR3 loop reads CATSHTRNTEAFF. The CDR3 DNA is TGTGCCACCAGCCATACACGAAACACTGAAGCTTTCTTT.

This clone rates as medium-sized. J is TRBJ2-7 and V is TRBV7-6; D not certain. CDR1 SGHVS and CDR2 FNYEAQ come from the germline V gene. The germline V and J ends were trimmed by 4 bases and 1 base, with 8 bases remaining between them. The CDR3 contains 13 residues. CDR3 coding DNA: TGTGCCAGCAGCTCCGGTTCATCCTACGAGCAGTACTTC. Residues: CASSSGSSYEQYF.